This entry describes one TCR beta chain. The V and J ends lost 1 base and 4 bases respectively, with 11 bases between them. The CDR3 loop spans 14 amino acids. Per germline, CDR1 SEHNR and CDR2 FQNEAQ (reference sequence). The data are from a study of blood T cell dynamics during melanoma immunotherapy. As for the study in general: Standard first-line treatment here was pembrolizumab or nivolumab plus ipilimumab in metastatic melanoma.

Indicated time point: week 3, after first cycle of checkpoint inhibitor. Assay: immunoSEQ multiplex PCR; the TCRdb copy retains only in-frame clones and omits some. Of 25,000 to 35,000 clones listed, approximately 83% were seen once; the top ten hold about 9.3%. The TCR sequence derives from a human donor with melanoma. The sequenced sample was blood, obtained from a patient treated with checkpoint blockade. This chain uses TRBV7-9 with TRBJ2-7, with a tentative D call TRBD1 (5 bases). CDR3 sequence reads: CASSLGSGYYEQYF. In DNA, the CDR3 is TGTGCCAGCAGCTTAGGTTCAGGGTATTACGAGCAGTACTTC.